The T cell receptor (beta chain) described here comes from a study of blood T cell repertoires in COVID-19. The overall study: The cDNA or gDNA used as material had been derived from T cells, B-cell-depleted T cells, or PBMCs.

Authors' data handling: Cell counts per sample came from amplifying reference gene primers. Assay: immunoSEQ multiplex PCR; the TCRdb copy retains only in-frame clones and omits some. V and J calls and clone size are copied from that table; D and trimming were computed from the DNA. The sample holds about 230,000 clones; approximately 88% are singletons and the top ten take 2% to 2.5%. Germline CDR1 and CDR2: MNHEY and SVGEGT. Trimming removed 1 base from V and 6 bases from J, with 13 bases in between. This CDR3 has 15 residues. V and J are TRBV6-2 or TRBV6-3 and TRBJ2-4; a possible D gene is TRBD1 (5 bases). The sequenced material came from PBMCs or T cells enriched from blood (not recorded which). This receptor was taken from a woman aged 40 to 50 with acute COVID-19. CDR3 loop: CASSYFQGTINIQYF. In DNA form, the CDR3 reads TGTGCCAGCAGTTACTTCCAGGGTACGATAAACATTCAGTACTTC.